This entry lists 5 T cell receptor beta chains sequenced from one sample in a study of OX40 agonist ivuxolimab in advanced cancers. The library was prepared using the immunoSEQ multiplex PCR assay. TCRdb obtained this table from immuneACCESS and retained in-frame rearrangements with V and J assigned. These tables miss some clones; where compared with another copy, unresolved V genes account for less than half of the shortfall, and the remainder is unexplained. Across this sample there are 45,000 or so clones, with about 90% seen only once. The ten biggest clones cover less than 9.5% of the sample. This specimen consisted of CD4+ or CD8+ T cells sorted from blood, obtained in a trial of the OX40 agonist ivuxolimab. The receptors were sampled from an adult with an advanced solid tumor such as melanoma, head and neck, liver or kidney cancer.

The chain has TRBV28 and TRBJ2-7; D may be TRBD1 (6 bases). This CDR3 spans 14 amino acids. V lost 5 bases and J 4 bases, leaving 15 bases between the germline ends. Germline CDR1 and CDR2: MDHEN and SYDVKM. DNA of the CDR3: TGTGCCAGCAGTCCATCACAGGGAACGTACGAGCAGTACTTC. It translates to CASSPSQGTYEQYF. Full variable domain (remainder filled in from reference TRBV28 and TRBJ2-7): DVKVTQSSRYLVKRTGEKVFLECVQDMDHENMFWYRQDPGLGLRLIYFSYDVKMKEKGDIPEGYSVSREKKERFSLILESASTNQTSMYLCASSPSQGTYEQYFGPGTRLTVT.

This clone showed up just once. V is TRBV7-9 and J is TRBJ2-7, with TRBD2 matching 10 bases. The CDR3 length is 16 residues. Germline assignment: CDR1 SEHNR and CDR2 FQNEAQ (reference sequence). The junction had 11 bases not matched to a gene; V was cut back by 8 bases and J by 1 base. The CDR3 region is CASGGRLAGDSYEQYF. CDR3 sequence (DNA): TGTGCCAGCGGGGGGCGGCTAGCGGGAGATTCCTACGAGCAGTACTTC.

V and J are TRBV27 and TRBJ2-7; 7 nucleotides match TRBD2. Germline CDR1 MNHEY, CDR2 SMNVEV (reference sequence). This CDR3 region has 14 residues. The V and J ends lost 0 bases and 3 bases, in that order; junction bases with no gene match: 2. The chain's CDR3 is CASSLSGGIYEQYF. CDR3 bases: TGTGCCAGCAGTTTATCGGGGGGGATCTACGAGCAGTACTTC.

The V and J genes are TRBV11-2 and TRBJ1-1; 8 bases match TRBD1. After removal of 0 bases from V and 10 bases from J, the junction contained 10 bases not matched to a gene. Germline V gene data show CDR1 as SGHAT and CDR2 as FQNNGV. The CDR3 length is 15 residues. The CDR3 DNA reads TGTGCCAGCAGCTTAGATCTTGGCAGGGGGCGAAGAGCTTTCTTT. Translating gives CASSLDLGRGRRAFF.

The chain has TRBV5-1 and TRBJ2-6; TRBD1 agrees at 7 bases. Looked up from germline, CDR1 is SGHRS and CDR2 is YFSETQ. CDR3 length equals 17 residues. The V gene end was trimmed by 1 base and the J gene end by 3 bases; junction bases not matched to a gene: 7. DNA for the CDR3: TGCGCCAGCAGCTTGAACAGGGGCCTCTTTGGGGCCAACGTCCTGACTTTC. This sequence encodes CASSLNRGLFGANVLTF.